This T cell receptor beta chain was documented in a study of beta chain features in type 1 diabetes. General study results and limits: Among all four CD4+ subsets, Type 1 diabetes patients had TCRB CDR3s that were moderately but significantly shorter. Naive, central memory and regulatory TCRB repertoires appeared more similar among patients than healthy donors.

Trimming took 5 bases from V and 7 from J, leaving 15 bases between them. This CDR3 region has 13 residues. Germline CDR1 and CDR2: SNHLY and FYNNEI. CD45RO/CCR7/CD25/CD127/CD95/CD27 staining was used to isolate CD4+ naive, central memory, regulatory and stem cell-like memory cells by sorting. The isolated RNA, all of it, was reverse transcribed, so expressed TCRB transcripts were what got sequenced. An average approximately 4 million reads came from naive, central memory and regulatory T cell samples. Clones were read by immunoSEQ multiplex PCR, and TCRdb kept only the in-frame ones, dropping some. The repertoire holds under 850,000 clones, roughly 13% seen once, with around 0.022% in the top ten. A word on this clone: The antigen is unknown.

The clonotype comes from a man between 18 and 29 years old with type 1 diabetes. This chain links TRBV2 with TRBJ2-7; D is unresolved. Sequencing was carried out using naive CD4+ T cells from blood. The DNA for the CDR3 is TGTGCCAGCAGTAAGGACGTCCCCCGGGAGCAGTACTTC. Residues: CASSKDVPREQYF.